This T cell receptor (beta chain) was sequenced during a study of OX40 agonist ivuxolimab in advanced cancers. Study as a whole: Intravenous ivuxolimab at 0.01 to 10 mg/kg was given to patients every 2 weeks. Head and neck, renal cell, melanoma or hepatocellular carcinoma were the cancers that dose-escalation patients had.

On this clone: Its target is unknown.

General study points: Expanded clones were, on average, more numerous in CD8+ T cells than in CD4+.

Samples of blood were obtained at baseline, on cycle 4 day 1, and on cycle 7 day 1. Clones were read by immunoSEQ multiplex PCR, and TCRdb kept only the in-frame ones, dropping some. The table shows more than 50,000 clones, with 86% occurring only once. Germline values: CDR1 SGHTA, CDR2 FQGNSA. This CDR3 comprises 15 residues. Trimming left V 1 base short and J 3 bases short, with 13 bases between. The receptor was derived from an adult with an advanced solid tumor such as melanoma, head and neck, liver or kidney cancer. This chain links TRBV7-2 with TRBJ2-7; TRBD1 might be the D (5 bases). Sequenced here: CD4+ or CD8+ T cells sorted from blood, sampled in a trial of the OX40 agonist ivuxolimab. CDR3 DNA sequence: TGTGCCAGCAGCTTAGACTCGGCAGGGAACTACGAGCAGTACTTC. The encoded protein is CASSLDSAGNYEQYF. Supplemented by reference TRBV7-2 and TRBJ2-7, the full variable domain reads GAGVSQSPSNKVTEKGKDVELRCDPISGHTALYWYRQSLGQGLEFLIYFQGNSAPDKSGLPSDRFSAERTGGSVSTLTIQRTQQEDSAVYLCASSLDSAGNYEQYFGPGTRLTVT.